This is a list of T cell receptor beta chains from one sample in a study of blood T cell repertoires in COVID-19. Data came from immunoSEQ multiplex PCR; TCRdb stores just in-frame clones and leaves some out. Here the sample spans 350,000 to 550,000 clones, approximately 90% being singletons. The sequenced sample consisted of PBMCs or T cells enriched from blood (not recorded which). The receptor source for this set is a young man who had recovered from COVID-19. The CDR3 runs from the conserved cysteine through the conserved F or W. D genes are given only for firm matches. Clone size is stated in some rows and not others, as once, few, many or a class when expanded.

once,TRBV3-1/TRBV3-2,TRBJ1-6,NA,CASSERQYNSPLHF,TGTGCCAGCAGCGAGCGACAGTATAATTCACCCCTCCACTTT
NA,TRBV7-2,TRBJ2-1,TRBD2,CASSLSLAGENEQFF,TGTGCCAGCAGCCTCTCTTTAGCGGGTGAGAATGAGCAGTTCTTC
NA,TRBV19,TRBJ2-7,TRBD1,CASRDRFYEQYF,TGTGCCAGCAGGGACAGATTCTACGAGCAGTACTTC
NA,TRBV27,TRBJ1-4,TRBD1,CASSYAGGGLFF,TGTGCCAGCAGTTATGCAGGGGGCGGACTGTTTTTT
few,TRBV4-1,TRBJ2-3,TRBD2,CASSQLAGGTDTQYF,TGCGCCAGCAGCCAGCTAGCGGGAGGCACAGATACGCAGTATTTT
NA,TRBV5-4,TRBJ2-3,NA,CASSSGGTDTQYF,TGTGCCAGCAGTAGCGGAGGCACAGATACGCAGTATTTT
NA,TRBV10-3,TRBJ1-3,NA,CAIQQVTGNTIYF,TGTGCCATCCAACAGGTTACTGGAAACACCATATATTTT
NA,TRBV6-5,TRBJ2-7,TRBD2,CASSYSSGRPREQYF,TGTGCCAGCAGTTACTCTAGCGGGAGGCCTAGGGAGCAGTACTTC
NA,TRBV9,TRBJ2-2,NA,CASSVSSGGELFF,TGTGCCAGCAGCGTCTCATCAGGCGGGGAGCTGTTTTTT
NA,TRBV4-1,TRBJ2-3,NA,CASSHVRDTQYF,TGCGCCAGCAGCCATGTCCGGGATACGCAGTATTTT
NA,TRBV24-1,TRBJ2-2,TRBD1,CATGTGLNTGELFF,TGTGCCACCGGGACAGGGCTAAACACCGGGGAGCTGTTTTTT
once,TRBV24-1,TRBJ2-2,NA,CATSDLAAGELFF,TGTGCCACCAGTGATTTAGCTGCCGGGGAGCTGTTTTTT
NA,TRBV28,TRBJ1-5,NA,CASSLRTAQPQHF,TGTGCCAGCAGCCTACGGACAGCTCAGCCCCAGCATTTT
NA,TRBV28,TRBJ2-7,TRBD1,CASSGGTGVRQYF,TGTGCCAGCAGTGGAGGGACAGGGGTAAGGCAGTACTTC
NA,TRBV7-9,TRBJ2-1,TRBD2,CASSFPAFSGRAKGNEQFF,TGTGCCAGCAGCTTCCCCGCGTTTAGCGGGAGGGCCAAAGGGAATGAGCAGTTCTTC
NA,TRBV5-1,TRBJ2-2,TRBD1,CASSRGQVPGELFF,TGCGCCAGCAGCAGGGGACAGGTCCCCGGGGAGCTGTTTTTT
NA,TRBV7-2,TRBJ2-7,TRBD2,CASSLGPSGASYEQYF,TGTGCCAGCAGCTTAGGACCTAGCGGGGCTTCCTACGAGCAGTACTTC
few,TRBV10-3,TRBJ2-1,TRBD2,CASHRAGGSYNEQFF,TGTGCCTCACATAGGGCGGGAGGTTCCTACAATGAGCAGTTCTTC
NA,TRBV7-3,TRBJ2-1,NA,CASSTGTPYNEQFF,TGTGCCAGCAGCACCGGGACTCCTTACAATGAGCAGTTCTTC
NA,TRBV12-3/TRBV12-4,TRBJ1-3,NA,CASSLVPMTIYF,TGTGCCAGCAGTTTAGTCCCTATGACCATATATTTT
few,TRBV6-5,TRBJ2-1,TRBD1,CASSYRDRGDEQFF,TGTGCCAGCAGTTACCGGGACAGGGGAGATGAGCAGTTCTTC
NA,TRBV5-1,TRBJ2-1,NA,CASSFREGVYNEQFF,TGCGCCAGCAGCTTTCGCGAAGGGGTTTACAATGAGCAGTTCTTC
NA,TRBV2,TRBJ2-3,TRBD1,CASSVDRDSTDTQYF,TGTGCCAGCAGTGTGGACAGGGACAGCACAGATACGCAGTATTTT
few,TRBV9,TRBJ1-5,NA,CASSVKSDQPQHF,TGTGCCAGCAGCGTCAAGTCGGATCAGCCCCAGCATTTT
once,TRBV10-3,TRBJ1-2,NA,CATKQPDMWVYGYTF,TGTGCCACCAAACAGCCCGACATGTGGGTTTATGGCTACACCTTC
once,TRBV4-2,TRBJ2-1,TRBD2,CASSQEVAGGRHEQFF,TGTGCCAGCAGCCAAGAGGTAGCGGGAGGCCGGCATGAGCAGTTCTTC
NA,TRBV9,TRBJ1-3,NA,CASSAFDFSGNTIYF,TGTGCCAGCAGCGCATTCGACTTCTCTGGAAACACCATATATTTT
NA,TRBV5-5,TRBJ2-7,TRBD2,CASSTSGGPYEQYF,TGTGCCAGCAGTACTAGCGGCGGCCCCTACGAGCAGTACTTC
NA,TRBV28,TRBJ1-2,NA,CASTPGYGYTF,TGTGCCAGCACCCCCGGTTATGGCTACACCTTC
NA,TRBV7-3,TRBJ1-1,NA,CASKETAMSEAFF,TGTGCCAGCAAAGAGACTGCTATGTCTGAAGCTTTCTTT
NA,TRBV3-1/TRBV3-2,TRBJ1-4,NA,CASSYSGGTNEKLFF,TGTGCCAGCAGCTATTCCGGGGGTACAAATGAAAAACTGTTTTTT
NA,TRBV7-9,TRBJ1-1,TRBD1,CASSRDRDLTEAFF,TGTGCCAGCAGCCGAGACAGGGATCTCACTGAAGCTTTCTTT
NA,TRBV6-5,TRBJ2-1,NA,CASSYSRDSYNEQFF,TGTGCCAGCAGTTACTCTCGGGACTCCTACAATGAGCAGTTCTTC
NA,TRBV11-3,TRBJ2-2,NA,CASSMGRLGELFF,TGTGCCAGCAGCATGGGCCGGCTCGGGGAGCTGTTTTTT
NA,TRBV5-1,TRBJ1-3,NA,CASSPGFERSGNTIYF,TGCGCCAGCAGCCCGGGTTTCGAGCGTTCGGGAAACACCATATATTTT
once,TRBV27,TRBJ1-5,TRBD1,CASSFGQGFEPQHF,TGTGCCAGCAGTTTTGGACAGGGTTTTGAGCCCCAGCATTTT
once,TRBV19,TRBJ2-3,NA,CASTPSNRITDTQYF,TGTGCCAGTACTCCGTCCAACAGGATTACAGATACGCAGTATTTT
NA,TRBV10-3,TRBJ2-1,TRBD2,CAIRTSGSGEQFF,TGTGCCATCCGGACTAGCGGGAGTGGTGAGCAGTTCTTC
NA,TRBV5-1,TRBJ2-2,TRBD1,CASSLQGTGELFF,TGCGCCAGCAGTTTACAGGGGACCGGGGAGCTGTTTTTT
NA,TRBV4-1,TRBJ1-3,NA,CASSSGGALSGNTIYF,TGCGCCAGCAGCTCGGGTGGGGCGCTCTCTGGAAACACCATATATTTT
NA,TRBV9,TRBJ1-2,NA,CASRGPGDGYTF,TGTGCCAGCAGGGGGCCGGGGGACGGCTACACCTTC
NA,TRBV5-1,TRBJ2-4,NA,CASSPGAKNIQYF,TGCGCCAGCAGCCCGGGAGCCAAAAACATTCAGTACTTC
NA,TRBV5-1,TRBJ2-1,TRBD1,CASSHGTDNEQFF,TGCGCCAGCAGCCACGGGACAGACAATGAGCAGTTCTTC
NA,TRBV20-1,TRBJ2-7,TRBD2,CSASAQREIRYEQYF,TGCAGTGCTAGTGCCCAGCGGGAGATAAGGTACGAGCAGTACTTC
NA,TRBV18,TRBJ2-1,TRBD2,CASSVGLAGASNEQFF,TGTGCCAGCTCAGTGGGGCTAGCGGGAGCTTCCAATGAGCAGTTCTTC
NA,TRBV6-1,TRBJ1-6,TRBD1,CASSEALPGQGGSPLHF,TGTGCCAGCAGTGAAGCGCTCCCGGGACAGGGGGGATCACCCCTCCACTTT
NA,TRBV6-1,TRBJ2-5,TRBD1,CASSEGLRTGPGETQYF,TGTGCCAGCAGTGAAGGGCTACGGACAGGTCCAGGGGAGACCCAGTACTTC
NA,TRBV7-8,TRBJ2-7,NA,CASSLRGSLDEQYF,TGTGCCAGCAGCTTGAGGGGGAGTCTGGACGAGCAGTACTTC
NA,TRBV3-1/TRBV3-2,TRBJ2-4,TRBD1,CASSPVQATGGGRYIQYF,TGTGCCAGCAGCCCCGTTCAGGCTACAGGGGGCGGTCGATACATTCAGTACTTC
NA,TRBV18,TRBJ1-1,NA,CASSQRTDNTEAFF,TGTGCCAGCTCCCAGAGGACTGATAACACTGAAGCTTTCTTT
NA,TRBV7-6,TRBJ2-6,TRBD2,CASSLMTSGEFAGANVLTF,TGTGCCAGCAGCTTAATGACTAGCGGGGAGTTCGCTGGGGCCAACGTCCTGACTTTC
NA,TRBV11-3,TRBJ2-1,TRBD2,CASSIGTSGSENEQFF,TGTGCCAGCAGCATAGGGACTAGCGGGAGTGAGAATGAGCAGTTCTTC
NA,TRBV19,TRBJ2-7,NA,CASSIKRDTSYEQYF,TGTGCCAGTAGTATAAAGCGGGACACCTCCTACGAGCAGTACTTC
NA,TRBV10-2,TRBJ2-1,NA,CASSSTRTPYNEQFF,TGCGCCAGCAGTTCGACTAGGACACCCTACAATGAGCAGTTCTTC
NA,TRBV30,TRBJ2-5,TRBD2,CAWRLAGVETQYF,TGTGCCTGGAGACTAGCGGGAGTTGAGACCCAGTACTTC
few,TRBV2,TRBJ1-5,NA,CASRQDMRQPQHF,TGTGCCAGCAGGCAAGATATGCGTCAGCCCCAGCATTTT
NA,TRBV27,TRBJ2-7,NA,CASSGGGIYEQYF,TGTGCCAGCAGTGGTGGAGGGATCTACGAGCAGTACTTC